This section outlines one T cell receptor (beta chain) sequence together with its context. Its target is not known. Germline CDR1 and CDR2: GTSNPN and SVGIG (reference sequence). Germline trimming cut 2 bases from V and 3 bases from J; bases unmatched to any gene: 11. There are 18 residues in the CDR3. The sample is drawn from a study of neoadjuvant anti-PD-1 for oral cavity cancer. Turning to the study itself: Patients without progression got a fourth dose around day 43.

Sequencing was performed with immunoSEQ multiplex PCR; in TCRdb, only in-frame clones are kept and a portion is missing. Among 30,000 to 40,000 clones listed, around nine tenths were seen once. Study-level points and caveats: With three patients per group, TCR findings need larger cohorts.

The origin of this receptor is a person aged 40-85 years with oral cavity squamous cell carcinoma. Source: PBMCs, taken before nivolumab (anti-PD-1) treatment. The chain recombines TRBV30 with TRBJ1-4, with 11 bases lining up with TRBD1. Here the CDR3 reads CAWSHGQGAGRANEKLFF. CDR3 nucleotides: TGTGCCTGGAGTCATGGACAGGGGGCCGGGAGAGCTAATGAAAAACTGTTTTTT.